This T cell receptor beta chain was sequenced for a study of radiation and T cells in renal cell carcinoma. Specified time point: baseline pretreatment blood. Regarding treatment: 15 Gy SBRT to primary tumor, nephrectomy 4 weeks later. The data were produced by immunoSEQ multiplex PCR, yet TCRdb's version contains in-frame clones alone and is incomplete. The data hold about 88,000 clones, with approximately 86% observed a single time. Germline V gene lookup returns CDR1 MDHEN and CDR2 SYDVKM. The CDR3 loop spans 14 amino acids. V lost 9 bases to trimming and J lost 7 bases; unmatched junction nucleotides: 8.

This TCR was sampled from a man in his forties or fifties with renal cell carcinoma. Source: blood, taken from a patient whose treatment included radiotherapy and nephrectomy. This chain connects TRBV28 to TRBJ2-7; TRBD2 matches 14 bases. CDR3 residues: CASRLAGGPGEQYF. The CDR3 nucleotides are TGTGCCAGTAGACTAGCGGGAGGGCCGGGAGAGCAGTACTTC.